This T cell receptor (beta chain) stems from a study of CD8+ T cells in alopecia areata. Specified treatment: oral pan-JAK inhibitor, 5-10 mg twice daily. Punch biopsies of lesional scalp, plus peripheral blood, were taken from alopecia areata patients. The CDR3 has 15 residues. Germline CDR1 MNHNS, CDR2 SASEGT. V was pared by 6 bases and J by 7 bases, with 11 bases of the junction left unmatched. Extraction of RNA preceded its reverse transcription into cDNA, which served as the sequencing template. The assay was immunoSEQ multiplex PCR, and TCRdb's table has in-frame clones only and misses some. Of about 6,400 clones in the sample, under 70% were seen once.

This TCR derives from a human donor with alopecia areata. V gene TRBV6-1 combines with J gene TRBJ1-4, with 7 bases fitting TRBD1. This specimen was skin, taken at week 4, from a patient treated with tofacitinib. The chain's CDR3 is CASSATGSGAEKLFF. The CDR3 bases are TGTGCCAGCAGCGCGACAGGGTCCGGGGCTGAAAAACTGTTTTTT.